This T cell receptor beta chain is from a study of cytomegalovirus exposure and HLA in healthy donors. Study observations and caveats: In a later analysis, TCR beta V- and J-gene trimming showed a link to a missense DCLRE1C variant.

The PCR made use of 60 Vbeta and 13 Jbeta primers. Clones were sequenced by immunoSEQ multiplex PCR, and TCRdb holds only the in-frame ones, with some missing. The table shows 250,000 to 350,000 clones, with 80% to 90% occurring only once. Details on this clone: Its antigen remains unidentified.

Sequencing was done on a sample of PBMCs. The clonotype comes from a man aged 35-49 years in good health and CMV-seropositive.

In DNA form, the CDR3 reads TGTGCCTGGATCTCCCCGGGCGGGAGGGCCAGCGAGCAGTACTTC. As protein: CAWISPGGRASEQYF. The V call is TRBV30, the J call TRBJ2-7; TRBD2 aligns across 9 bases. V shed 4 bases, J shed 6 bases, and the junction held 13 bases outside the gene matches. Per the germline V gene, CDR1 is GTSNPN and CDR2 is SVGIG (reference sequence). The CDR3 has 15 residues.